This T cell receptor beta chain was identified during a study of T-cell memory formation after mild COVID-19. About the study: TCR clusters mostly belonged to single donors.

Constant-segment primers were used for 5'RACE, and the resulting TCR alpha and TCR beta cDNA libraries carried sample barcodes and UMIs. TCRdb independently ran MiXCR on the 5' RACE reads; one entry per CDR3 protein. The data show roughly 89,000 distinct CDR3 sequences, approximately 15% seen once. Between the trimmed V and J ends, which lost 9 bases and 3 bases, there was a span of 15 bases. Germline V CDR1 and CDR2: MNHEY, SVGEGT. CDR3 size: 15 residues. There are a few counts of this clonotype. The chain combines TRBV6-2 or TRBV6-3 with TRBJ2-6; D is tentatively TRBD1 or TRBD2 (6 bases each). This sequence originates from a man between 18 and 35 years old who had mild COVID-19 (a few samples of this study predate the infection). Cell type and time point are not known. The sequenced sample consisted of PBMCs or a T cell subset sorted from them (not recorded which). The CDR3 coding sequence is TGTGCCAGTATACAGGGAGGACTTGGGGCCAACGTCCTGACTTTC. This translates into CASIQGGLGANVLTF.